This T cell receptor (beta chain) was captured by sequencing in a study of T cells in tumors after PD-1 blockade. Study details: Patients had no prior checkpoint blockade, systemic immunosuppressants, or anti-cancer therapy within 4 weeks.

The protocol was immunoSEQ multiplex PCR, while the TCRdb copy is restricted to in-frame clones and leaves out a portion. The repertoire holds roughly 19,000 clones, with 78% as singletons. Looked up from germline, CDR1 is SGHNT and CDR2 is YYREEE (reference sequence). Germline trimming cut 2 bases from V and 3 bases from J; bases unmatched to any gene: 3. The CDR3 spans 16 residues. The source was PBMCs, collected before anti-PD-1 treatment. The chain couples TRBV5-4 to TRBJ2-2; 11 bases agree with TRBD1. The TCR was taken from a human donor with basal cell carcinoma. CDR3 amino acids: CASSLPGQGDTGELFF. The DNA of the CDR3 is TGTGCCAGCAGCTTACCGGGACAGGGGGACACCGGGGAGCTGTTTTTT.